The clone carrying this T cell receptor beta chain was observed many times. All donors comprised healthy Caucasians. The CDR3 is made up of 15 amino acids. Germline V gives CDR1 SGHTA, CDR2 FQGNSA. The ends lost 5 bases at V and 4 bases at J; junction bases unmatched: 4. The data were taken from a study of identical twins. TCRdb reprocessed the 5' RACE reads via MiXCR and lists one record per CDR3 protein. The sample has about 160,000 distinct CDR3 sequences; 3.5% are singletons. The receptor's source is a man between 18 and 35 years old in good health. The V and J genes are TRBV7-2 and TRBJ2-1, with 11 bases identical to TRBD2. The sample consisted of memory T cells sorted from blood. Here the CDR3 reads CASSKGLAAYNEQFF. CDR3 sequence (DNA): TGTGCCAGCAGCAAGGGACTAGCGGCGTACAATGAGCAGTTCTTC.